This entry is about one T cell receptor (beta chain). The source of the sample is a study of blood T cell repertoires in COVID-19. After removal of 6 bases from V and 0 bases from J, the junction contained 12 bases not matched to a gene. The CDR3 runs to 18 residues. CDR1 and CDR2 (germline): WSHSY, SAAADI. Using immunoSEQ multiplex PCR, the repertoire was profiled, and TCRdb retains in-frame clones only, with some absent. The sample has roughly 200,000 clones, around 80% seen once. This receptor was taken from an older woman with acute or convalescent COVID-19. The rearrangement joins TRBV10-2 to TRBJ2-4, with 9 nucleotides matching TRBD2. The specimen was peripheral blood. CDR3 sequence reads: CASRMGVAGESAKNIQYF. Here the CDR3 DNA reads TGCGCCAGCAGGATGGGGGTAGCGGGAGAGTCAGCCAAAAACATTCAGTACTTC.